A single sample gave rise to the 3 T cell receptor beta chains below, sequenced in a study of blood T cell repertoires in COVID-19. Clones were read by immunoSEQ multiplex PCR, and TCRdb kept only the in-frame ones, dropping some. Among approximately 210,000 clones listed, approximately 91% were seen once. Input material: peripheral blood. Receptors were obtained from a woman in her forties with acute or convalescent COVID-19.

V is TRBV2 and J is TRBJ1-6, with D uncertain. The CDR3 length is 14 residues. Trimming cost V 8 bases and J 8 bases, with 16 bases left between them. The germline V gene encodes CDR1 SNHLY and CDR2 FYNNEI. DNA of the CDR3: TGTGCCAGCGGAGGGTCTGGCCCTTATTCACCCCTCCACTTT. Translated: CASGGSGPYSPLHF.

V is TRBV27 and J is TRBJ2-3, with D possibly being TRBD2 (5 bases). Germline CDR1 and CDR2: MNHEY and SMNVEV (reference sequence). V gave up 5 bases and J gave up 4 bases, with 10 bases separating them. CDR3 length equals 13 residues. CDR3 nucleotides: TGTGCCAGCAGTCTTCGGGAATCAGATACGCAGTATTTT. Amino acids: CASSLRESDTQYF.

The chain is built from TRBV15 and TRBJ2-1; 7 bases map to TRBD1. The CDR3 totals 16 residues. Per germline, CDR1 LNHNV and CDR2 YYDKDF (reference sequence). J was trimmed by 3 bases and V by 4 bases; bases with no gene match: 9. DNA for the CDR3: TGTGCCACCAGCACCCTACAGGGGTTTTACTACAATGAGCAGTTCTTC. Translation gives CATSTLQGFYYNEQFF. Full variable domain (missing parts from reference TRBV15 and TRBJ2-1): DAMVIQNPRYQVTQFGKPVTLSCSQTLNHNVMYWYQQKSSQAPKLLFHYYDKDFNNEADTPDNFQSRRPNTSFCFLDIRSPGLGDTAMYLCATSTLQGFYYNEQFFGPGTRLTVL.